This is a list of T cell receptor beta chains from one sample in a study of T-cell memory formation after mild COVID-19. TCRdb independently ran MiXCR on the 5' RACE reads; one entry per CDR3 protein. Among 550,000 to 650,000 distinct CDR3 sequences listed, 15% to 20% were seen once. Sample: PBMCs or a T cell subset sorted from them (not recorded which). Receptors were obtained from an adult woman who had mild COVID-19 (a few samples of this study predate the infection). Cell type and time point are not known. Each CDR3 is given with its conserved first and last residue. D genes are given only for firm matches. The listing skips clone size in some rows; elsewhere it reads once, few, many or a size class.

>few|TRBV9|TRBJ2-1|TRBD1
CASSETPGTGRYNEQFF
TGTGCCAGCAGCGAGACCCCTGGGACAGGGCGGTACAATGAGCAGTTCTTC
>few|TRBV5-1|TRBJ2-3|.
CASSLGPTETDTQYF
TGCGCCAGCAGCTTAGGTCCCACGGAGACAGATACGCAGTATTTT
>few|TRBV7-2|TRBJ2-5|.
CASSLADPFRAETQYF
TGTGCCAGCAGCTTAGCGGACCCTTTTCGGGCAGAGACCCAGTACTTC
>few|TRBV19|TRBJ2-7|TRBD1
CASSKQGASFYEQYF
TGTGCCAGTAGTAAGCAGGGGGCATCGTTTTACGAGCAGTACTTC
>few|TRBV7-6|TRBJ2-3|.
CASSFPGVASGRSPHTQYF
TGTGCCAGCAGCTTTCCCGGAGTAGCGTCGGGGAGGTCCCCACATACGCAGTATTTT
>few|TRBV5-6|TRBJ2-1|.
CASSFFVSSYNEQFF
TGTGCCAGCAGCTTCTTTGTGAGCTCCTACAATGAGCAGTTCTTC
>.|TRBV11-3|TRBJ1-1|.
CASSEGDTEAFF
TGTGCCAGCAGTGAAGGGGACACTGAAGCTTTCTTT
>few|TRBV5-1|TRBJ2-1|.
CASSGDSLGHEQFF
TGCGCCAGCAGCGGGGACTCCTTGGGGCATGAGCAGTTCTTC
>few|TRBV5-1|TRBJ2-3|.
CASSLMVANPTDTQYF
TGCGCCAGCAGCTTGATGGTAGCCAACCCTACAGATACGCAGTATTTT
>.|TRBV5-6|TRBJ2-5|.
CASSLSHALRPWETQYF
TGTGCCAGCAGCTTGTCGCATGCTCTGAGACCGTGGGAGACCCAGTACTTC
>.|TRBV13|TRBJ2-6|TRBD2
CASSSRGGAGANVLTF
TGTGCCAGCAGCTCACGGGGGGGTGCTGGGGCCAACGTCCTGACTTTC
>few|TRBV4-1|TRBJ2-1|TRBD1
CASSVTGTGGRNEQFF
TGCGCCAGCAGCGTAACCGGGACAGGGGGCCGCAATGAGCAGTTCTTC
>.|TRBV11-1|TRBJ2-1|TRBD1
CASSYGTGYLEQFF
TGTGCCAGCAGCTACGGGACAGGGTACTTAGAGCAGTTCTTC
>.|TRBV6-6|TRBJ1-5|.
CASSYRGYQPQHF
TGTGCCAGCAGTTACAGGGGCTATCAGCCCCAGCATTTT
>.|TRBV11-3|TRBJ2-2|TRBD2
CASSFAGVGTGELFF
TGTGCCAGCAGCTTCGCGGGAGTGGGCACCGGGGAGCTGTTTTTT
>.|TRBV4-3|TRBJ2-1|.
CASSQEAVTEQFF
TGCGCCAGCAGCCAAGAGGCAGTGACTGAGCAGTTCTTC
>.|TRBV29-1|TRBJ2-7|TRBD1
CSVADNRGIDEQYF
TGCAGCGTTGCCGATAACAGGGGTATCGACGAGCAGTACTTC
>few|TRBV7-9|TRBJ2-3|.
CASSLGAGKDAQYF
TGTGCCAGCAGCTTAGGGGCGGGAAAGGATGCGCAGTATTTT
>.|TRBV5-6|TRBJ2-7|.
CASSANQGSEQYF
TGTGCCAGCAGCGCTAACCAGGGTAGCGAGCAGTACTTC
>many|TRBV19|TRBJ1-2|TRBD1
CASSIEGQSYGYTF
TGTGCCAGTAGTATAGAGGGACAGAGCTATGGCTACACCTTC
>.|TRBV11-3|TRBJ2-5|TRBD2
CASSPTGLAGEETQYF
TGTGCCAGCAGCCCCACGGGACTAGCGGGAGAAGAGACCCAGTACTTC
>.|TRBV27|TRBJ2-3|.
CASSSTGDLTDTQYF
TGTGCCAGCAGTTCAACGGGAGACCTTACAGATACGCAGTATTTT
>.|TRBV9|TRBJ2-3|TRBD2
CASSVGSGASTDTQYF
TGTGCCAGCAGCGTAGGTAGCGGGGCCAGCACAGATACGCAGTATTTT
>.|TRBV6-5|TRBJ2-3|TRBD2
CASSRTSGGSFADTQYF
TGTGCCAGCAGTCGTACTAGCGGGGGTAGCTTCGCAGATACGCAGTATTTT
>few|TRBV5-1|TRBJ2-3|.
CASSLGREFTDTQYF
TGCGCCAGCAGCTTGGGCCGGGAGTTCACAGATACGCAGTATTTT
>few|TRBV6-5|TRBJ1-1|.
CASSHDRPTMNTEAFF
TGTGCCAGCAGCCACGACAGACCAACTATGAACACTGAAGCTTTCTTT
>many|TRBV12-3/TRBV12-4|TRBJ2-7|TRBD2
CASSPRLAGDYEQYF
TGTGCCAGCAGCCCCAGACTAGCGGGAGACTACGAGCAGTACTTC
>few|TRBV24-1|TRBJ2-1|TRBD1
CATSAATGVLNEQFF
TGTGCCACCAGTGCAGCGACAGGGGTACTCAATGAGCAGTTCTTC
>.|TRBV19|TRBJ1-2|.
CASSIDHYQGPRNYGYTF
TGTGCCAGTAGTATAGATCATTATCAGGGGCCCCGGAACTATGGCTACACCTTC
>.|TRBV4-3|TRBJ1-2|.
CASSQDHRGSSYGYTF
TGCGCCAGCAGCCAAGATCATCGGGGGAGTAGCTATGGCTACACCTTC
>.|TRBV12-3/TRBV12-4|TRBJ2-5|.
CASSRKGYPTERLDF
TGTGCCAGCAGTCGCAAAGGTTATCCCACAGAGAGATTAGACTTC
>few|TRBV5-1|TRBJ1-1|TRBD1
CASSRGTDNEAFF
TGCGCCAGCAGCCGCGGGACAGACAATGAAGCTTTCTTT
>many|TRBV20-1|TRBJ2-5|TRBD2
CRVDGWGLASPQETQYF
TGCAGGGTAGATGGATGGGGACTAGCGAGTCCCCAAGAGACCCAGTACTTC
>few|TRBV12-3/TRBV12-4|TRBJ1-5|.
CASSPLRGGSQPQHF
TGTGCCAGCAGTCCCCTTCGGGGCGGATCTCAGCCCCAGCATTTT
>.|TRBV19|TRBJ2-1|.
CASKGAAPFYNEQFF
TGTGCCAGTAAAGGAGCGGCACCCTTCTACAATGAGCAGTTCTTC
>.|TRBV12-3/TRBV12-4|TRBJ2-1|.
CASSFFGGDEQLF
TGTGCCAGCAGTTTTTTTGGGGGAGATGAGCAGTTATTC
>.|TRBV25-1|TRBJ2-5|TRBD2
CASSEQIAGETQYF
TGTGCCAGCAGTGAGCAAATAGCGGGAGAGACCCAGTACTTC
>.|TRBV9|TRBJ2-3|.
CASGGFRGTRTDTQYF
TGTGCCAGCGGAGGGTTCCGGGGAACTCGCACAGATACGCAGTATTTT
>.|TRBV6-2/TRBV6-3|TRBJ2-1|TRBD2
CASNPLGGPTYNEQFF
TGTGCCAGCAATCCTTTGGGAGGGCCTACCTACAATGAGCAGTTCTTC
>.|TRBV4-2|TRBJ2-1|TRBD2
CASSQVEAGGAKQFF
TGTGCCAGCAGCCAAGTCGAGGCGGGAGGCGCTAAGCAGTTCTTC
>few|TRBV6-1|TRBJ1-5|.
CATRSGAENQPQHF
TGTGCCACACGTTCCGGTGCGGAGAATCAGCCCCAGCATTTT
>.|TRBV3-1|TRBJ2-7|.
CASSQDLTPTSYEQYF
TGTGCCAGCAGCCAAGACTTGACTCCTACTTCCTACGAGCAGTACTTC
>.|TRBV29-1|TRBJ2-7|.
CSVGQGLVYEQYF
TGCAGCGTTGGGCAGGGGCTAGTTTACGAGCAGTACTTC
>.|TRBV5-1|TRBJ1-6|TRBD1
CASSPAGTGVRNSPLHF
TGCGCCAGCAGCCCTGCCGGGACAGGGGTTCGTAATTCACCCCTCCACTTT
>.|TRBV12-3/TRBV12-4|TRBJ1-1|TRBD1
CASSYLTGASTEAFF
TGTGCCAGCAGTTATTTGACAGGGGCAAGCACTGAAGCTTTCTTT
>.|TRBV20-1|TRBJ2-7|TRBD2
CSARVWSGRGSYEQYF
TGCAGTGCTAGAGTTTGGAGCGGGAGAGGATCCTACGAGCAGTACTTC
>.|TRBV7-6|TRBJ1-3|.
CASSFSDRESGNTIYF
TGTGCCAGCAGCTTTTCAGACCGAGAGTCTGGAAACACCATATATTTT
>.|TRBV20-1|TRBJ2-7|TRBD2
CSAQKVGRSSYEQYF
TGCAGTGCTCAGAAGGTCGGGAGGAGCTCCTACGAGCAGTACTTC
>few|TRBV10-3|TRBJ2-1|TRBD2
CAISEGTSQDKQFF
TGTGCCATCAGTGAAGGGACTAGCCAAGATAAGCAGTTCTTC
>few|TRBV5-1|TRBJ2-1|TRBD1
CASSPKGDRGYNEQFF
TGCGCCAGCAGCCCCAAGGGGGACAGGGGCTACAATGAGCAGTTCTTC
>few|TRBV29-1|TRBJ1-3|TRBD1
CSVEDVNRGTSGNTIYF
TGCAGCGTTGAAGATGTTAACAGGGGGACTTCTGGAAACACCATATATTTT
>.|TRBV20-1|TRBJ1-5|.
CSAARGGNQPQHF
TGCAGTGCGGCCAGGGGTGGCAATCAGCCCCAGCATTTT